This TCR beta chain was found in a study of blood T cell repertoires in COVID-19. About the study: There were acute and convalescent COVID-19 samples, and they came from the United States, Italy and Spain.

The V end lost 7 bases, the J end lost 7 bases, and 16 bases lay between the germline ends. Germline V lookup: CDR1 MDHEN, CDR2 SYDVKM. This CDR3 comprises 13 residues. TCRdb's copy holds only in-frame clones and misses some; the assay was immunoSEQ multiplex PCR. This sample has 120,000 or so clones, with roughly four fifths found just once. The sequence derives from a man aged 55-75 years with acute or convalescent COVID-19. This chain links TRBV28 with TRBJ1-1; a weak D match, TRBD1 (6 bases). Sequenced sample: peripheral blood. CDR3 nucleotide sequence: TGTGCCAGCACGGCGGGGGGCGCAGATGAAGCTTTCTTT. This translates into CASTAGGADEAFF.